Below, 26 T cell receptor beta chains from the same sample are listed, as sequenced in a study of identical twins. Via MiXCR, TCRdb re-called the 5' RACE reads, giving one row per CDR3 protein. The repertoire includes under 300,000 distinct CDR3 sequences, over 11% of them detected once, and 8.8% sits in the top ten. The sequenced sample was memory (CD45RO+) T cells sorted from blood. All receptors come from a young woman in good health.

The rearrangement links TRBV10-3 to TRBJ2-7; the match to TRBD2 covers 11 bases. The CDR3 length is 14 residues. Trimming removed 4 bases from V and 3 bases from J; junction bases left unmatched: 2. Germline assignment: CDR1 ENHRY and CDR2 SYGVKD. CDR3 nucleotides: TGTGCCATCAGTGGAGGGACTAGCGGCTACGAGCAGTACTTC. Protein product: CAISGGTSGYEQYF.

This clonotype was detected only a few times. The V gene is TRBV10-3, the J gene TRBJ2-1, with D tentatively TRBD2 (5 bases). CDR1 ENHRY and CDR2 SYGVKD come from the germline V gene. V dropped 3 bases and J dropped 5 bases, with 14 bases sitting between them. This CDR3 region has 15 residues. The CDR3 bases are TGTGCCATCAGTGAAAGCGGAGAGGAGCACAATGAGCAGTTCTTC. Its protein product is CAISESGEEHNEQFF.

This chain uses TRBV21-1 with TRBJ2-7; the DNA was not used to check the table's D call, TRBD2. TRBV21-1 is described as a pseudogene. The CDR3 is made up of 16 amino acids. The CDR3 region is CASSKVVVEIAGQQYF. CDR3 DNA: TGTGCCAGCAGCAAAGTAGTTGTGGAAATAGCGGGGCAGCAGTACTTC.

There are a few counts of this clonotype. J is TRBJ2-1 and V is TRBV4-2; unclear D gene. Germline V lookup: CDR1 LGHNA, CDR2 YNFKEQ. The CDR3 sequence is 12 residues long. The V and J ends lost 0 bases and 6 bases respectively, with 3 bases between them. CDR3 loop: CASSQDSNEQFF. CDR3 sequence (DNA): TGTGCCAGCAGCCAAGACTCCAATGAGCAGTTCTTC.

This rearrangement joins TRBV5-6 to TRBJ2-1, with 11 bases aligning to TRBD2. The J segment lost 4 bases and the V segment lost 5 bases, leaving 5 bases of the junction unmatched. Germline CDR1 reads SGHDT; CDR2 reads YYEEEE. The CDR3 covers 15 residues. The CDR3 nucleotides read TGTGCCAGCAGACGAGGGACTAGCGGATACAATGAGCAGTTCTTC. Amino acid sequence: CASRRGTSGYNEQFF.

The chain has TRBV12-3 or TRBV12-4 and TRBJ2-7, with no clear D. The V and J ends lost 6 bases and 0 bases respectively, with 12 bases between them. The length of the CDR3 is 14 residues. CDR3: CASSLPGLSYEQYF. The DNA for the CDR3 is TGTGCCAGCAGCCTCCCGGGCCTCTCCTACGAGCAGTACTTC.

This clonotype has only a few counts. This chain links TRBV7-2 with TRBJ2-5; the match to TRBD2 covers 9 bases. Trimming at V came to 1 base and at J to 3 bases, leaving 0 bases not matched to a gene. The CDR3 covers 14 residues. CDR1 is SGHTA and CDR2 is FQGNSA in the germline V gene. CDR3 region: CASSLGTSEETQYF. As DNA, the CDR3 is TGTGCCAGCAGCTTAGGGACTAGCGAAGAGACCCAGTACTTC.

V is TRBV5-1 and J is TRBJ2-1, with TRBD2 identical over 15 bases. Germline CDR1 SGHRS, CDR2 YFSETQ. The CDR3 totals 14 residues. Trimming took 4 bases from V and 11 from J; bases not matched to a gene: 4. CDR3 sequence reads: CASSTGLAGGQQFF. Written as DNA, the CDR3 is TGCGCCAGCAGCACTGGACTAGCGGGAGGGCAGCAGTTCTTC.

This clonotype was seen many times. CDR3 in DNA: TGTGCCAGCAGCTTAGCGACTAGCGGGACAGATACGCAGTATTTT. It codes for CASSLATSGTDTQYF. The rearrangement uses TRBV7-8 and TRBJ2-3, with 10 positions matching TRBD2. This CDR3 has 15 amino acids. Germline assignment: CDR1 SGHVS and CDR2 FQNEAQ. V trimming: 0 bases; J trimming: 3 bases; junction bases outside the gene matches: 0.

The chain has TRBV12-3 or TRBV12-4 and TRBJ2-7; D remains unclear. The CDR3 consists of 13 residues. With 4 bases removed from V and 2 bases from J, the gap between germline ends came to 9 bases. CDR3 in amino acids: CASSSRQTYEQYF. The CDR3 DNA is TGTGCCAGCAGTTCCAGACAAACCTACGAGCAGTACTTC.

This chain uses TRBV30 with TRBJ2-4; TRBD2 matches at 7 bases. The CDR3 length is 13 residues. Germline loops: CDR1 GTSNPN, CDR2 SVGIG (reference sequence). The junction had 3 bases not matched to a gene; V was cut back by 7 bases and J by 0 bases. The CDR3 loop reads CAFSGKAKNIQYF. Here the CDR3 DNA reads TGTGCCTTCAGCGGGAAAGCCAAAAACATTCAGTACTTC.

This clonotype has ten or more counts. CDR3 loop: CASSFYPLDSGNEQFF. In nucleotides, the CDR3 is TGCGCCAGCAGCTTCTACCCACTGGATTCCGGCAATGAGCAGTTCTTC. V and J are TRBV5-1 and TRBJ2-1; D is undetermined. The CDR3 runs 16 residues. Per germline, CDR1 SGHRS and CDR2 YFSETQ. V was pared by 2 bases and J by 6 bases, with 18 bases between.

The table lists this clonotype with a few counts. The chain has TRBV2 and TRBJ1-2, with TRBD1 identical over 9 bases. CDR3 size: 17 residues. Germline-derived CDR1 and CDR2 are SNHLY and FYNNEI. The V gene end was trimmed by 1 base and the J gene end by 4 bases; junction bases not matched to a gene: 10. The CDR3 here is CASSEETGGYYGYGYTF. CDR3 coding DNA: TGTGCCAGCAGTGAAGAGACAGGGGGGTATTACGGCTATGGCTACACCTTC.

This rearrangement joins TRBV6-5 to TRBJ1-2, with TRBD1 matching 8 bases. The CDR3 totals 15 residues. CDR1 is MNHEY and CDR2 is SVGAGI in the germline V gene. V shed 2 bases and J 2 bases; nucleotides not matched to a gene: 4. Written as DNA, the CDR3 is TGTGCCAGCAGTTACCGGACAGGGTCAAACTATGGCTACACCTTC. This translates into CASSYRTGSNYGYTF.

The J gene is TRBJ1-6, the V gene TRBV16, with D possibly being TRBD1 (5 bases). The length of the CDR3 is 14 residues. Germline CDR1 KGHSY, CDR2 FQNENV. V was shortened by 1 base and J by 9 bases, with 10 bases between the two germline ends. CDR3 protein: CASSQYQGGSPLHF. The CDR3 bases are TGTGCCAGCAGCCAATATCAGGGTGGTTCACCCCTCCACTTT. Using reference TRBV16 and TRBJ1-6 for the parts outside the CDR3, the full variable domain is GEEVAQTPKHLVRGEGQKAKLYCAPIKGHSYVFWYQQVLKNEFKFLISFQNENVFDETGMPKERFSAKCLPNSPCSLEIQATKLEDSAVYFCASSQYQGGSPLHFGNGTRLTVT.

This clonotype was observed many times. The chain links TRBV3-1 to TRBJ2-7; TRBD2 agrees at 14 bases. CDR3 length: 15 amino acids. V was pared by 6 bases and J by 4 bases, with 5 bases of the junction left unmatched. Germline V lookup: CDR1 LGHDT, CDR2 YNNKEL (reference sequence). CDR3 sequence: CASRRGLAGDYEQYF. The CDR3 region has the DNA TGTGCCAGCAGGAGGGGACTAGCGGGGGATTACGAGCAGTACTTC.

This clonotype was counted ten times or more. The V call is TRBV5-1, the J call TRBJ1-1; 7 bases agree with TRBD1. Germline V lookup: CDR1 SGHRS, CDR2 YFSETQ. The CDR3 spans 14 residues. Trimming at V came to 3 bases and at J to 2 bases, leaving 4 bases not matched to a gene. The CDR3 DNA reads TGCGCCAGCAGCTGGACAGGCCCCAACACTGAAGCTTTCTTT. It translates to CASSWTGPNTEAFF.

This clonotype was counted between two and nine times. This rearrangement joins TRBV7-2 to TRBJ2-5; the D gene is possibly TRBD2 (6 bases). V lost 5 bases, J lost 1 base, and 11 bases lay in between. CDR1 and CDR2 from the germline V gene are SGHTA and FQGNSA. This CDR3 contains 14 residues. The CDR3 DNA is TGTGCCAGCAGCGTTAGACTAGGCCAAGAGACCCAGTACTTC. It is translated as CASSVRLGQETQYF.

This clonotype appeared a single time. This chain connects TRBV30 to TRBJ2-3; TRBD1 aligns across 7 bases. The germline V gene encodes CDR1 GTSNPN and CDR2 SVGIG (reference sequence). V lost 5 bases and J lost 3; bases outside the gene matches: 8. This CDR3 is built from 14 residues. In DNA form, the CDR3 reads TGTGCCTGGTTGCTCCAGGGGGTAACAGATACGCAGTATTTT. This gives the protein CAWLLQGVTDTQYF.

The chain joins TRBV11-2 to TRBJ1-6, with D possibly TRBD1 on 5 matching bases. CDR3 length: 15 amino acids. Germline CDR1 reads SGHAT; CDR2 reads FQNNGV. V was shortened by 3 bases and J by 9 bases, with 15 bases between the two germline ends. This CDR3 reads CASSLGQILSSPLHF. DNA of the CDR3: TGTGCCAGCAGCTTGGGGCAGATTCTCTCTTCACCCCTCCACTTT.

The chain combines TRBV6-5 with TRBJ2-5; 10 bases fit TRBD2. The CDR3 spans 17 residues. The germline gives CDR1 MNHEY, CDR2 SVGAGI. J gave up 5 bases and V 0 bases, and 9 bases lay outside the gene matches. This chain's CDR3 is CASSYSPPLAGVETQYF. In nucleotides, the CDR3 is TGTGCCAGCAGTTACTCGCCCCCCCTAGCGGGAGTTGAGACCCAGTACTTC.

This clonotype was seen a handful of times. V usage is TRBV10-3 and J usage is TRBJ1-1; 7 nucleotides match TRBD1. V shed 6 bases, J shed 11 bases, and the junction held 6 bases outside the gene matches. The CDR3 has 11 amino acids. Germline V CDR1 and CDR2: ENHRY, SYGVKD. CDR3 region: CAIRETGLAFF. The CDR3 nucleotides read TGTGCCATCAGGGAGACAGGGTTGGCTTTCTTT.

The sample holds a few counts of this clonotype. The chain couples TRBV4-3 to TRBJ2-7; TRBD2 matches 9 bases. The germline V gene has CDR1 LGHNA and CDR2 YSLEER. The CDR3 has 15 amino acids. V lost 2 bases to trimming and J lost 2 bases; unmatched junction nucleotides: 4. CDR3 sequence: CASSQRLAAPYEQYF. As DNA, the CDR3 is TGCGCCAGCAGCCAACGACTAGCGGCGCCCTACGAGCAGTACTTC.

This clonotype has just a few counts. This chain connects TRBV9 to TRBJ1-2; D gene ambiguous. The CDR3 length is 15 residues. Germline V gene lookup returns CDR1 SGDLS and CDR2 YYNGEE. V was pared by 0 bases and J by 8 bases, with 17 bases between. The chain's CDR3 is CASSVGFSAPGGYTF. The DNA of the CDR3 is TGTGCCAGCAGCGTAGGGTTCTCCGCCCCAGGAGGCTACACCTTC.

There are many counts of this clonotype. The DNA of the CDR3 is TGCGCCAGCTTTCTTAGGGTCCCGCGGGAGACCCAGTACTTC. This codes for CASFLRVPRETQYF. The J gene is TRBJ2-5, the V gene TRBV10-1, with unresolved D. V lost 8 bases, J lost 5 bases, and 18 bases lay in between. CDR1 and CDR2 (germline): WNHNN, SYGVQD (reference sequence). The CDR3 is made up of 14 amino acids.

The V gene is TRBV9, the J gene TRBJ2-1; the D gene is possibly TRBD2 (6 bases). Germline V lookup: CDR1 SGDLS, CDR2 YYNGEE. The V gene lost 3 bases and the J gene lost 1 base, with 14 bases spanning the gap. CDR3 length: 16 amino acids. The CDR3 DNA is TGTGCCAGCAGCGCGACGGGGAGGCCGTCCTACAATGAGCAGTTCTTC. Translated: CASSATGRPSYNEQFF.